A single TCR beta chain is shown here with its context. Antigen unknown. Primers: 60 Vbeta forward and 13 Jbeta reverse. The protocol was immunoSEQ multiplex PCR, while the TCRdb copy is restricted to in-frame clones and leaves out a portion. The top ten hold about a tenth of the sample, which has 150,000 or so clones, just under 80% seen once. Healthy individuals who donated bone marrow served as the donors. This specimen belongs to a study of cytomegalovirus exposure and HLA in healthy donors. The V and J ends lost 2 bases and 7 bases respectively, with 6 bases between them. This CDR3 comprises 12 residues. Germline assignment: CDR1 SGHTS and CDR2 YDEGEE. Study-level findings and limits: The study carried out a later analysis of TCR beta sequences. It associated some 17,000 of them with specific HLA alleles at a false discovery rate of 0.05.

This chain connects TRBV5-8 to TRBJ1-4; D gene uncertain. Sequenced input: PBMCs. The TCR originated in a man aged 18-30 years in good health and CMV-seropositive. The CDR3 sequence is CASSFSGEKLFF. CDR3 DNA sequence: TGTGCCAGCAGCTTCTCCGGTGAAAAACTGTTTTTT.